These T cell receptor beta chains were read from a single sample in a study of cytomegalovirus exposure and HLA in healthy donors. Produced via immunoSEQ multiplex PCR; TCRdb's table is partial and in-frame only. The repertoire holds fewer than 150,000 clones, with roughly 75% as singletons. Sequenced sample: PBMCs. The source of these receptors is a man between 35 and 55 years old in good health and CMV-seropositive. Each CDR3 is given with its conserved first and last residue. The D gene is left open where the match is weak. Only part of the rows carry a size: once, few, many, or a class if the clone is expanded.

abundance	j_gene	v_gene	d_gene	CDR3aa	CDR3nt
.	TRBJ1-1	TRBV4-3	.	CASRQGMNTEAFF	TGCGCCAGCAGACAGGGAATGAACACTGAAGCTTTCTTT
.	TRBJ2-7	TRBV6-6	TRBD1	CASSYGTGGEQYF	TGTGCCAGCAGTTACGGGACAGGGGGCGAGCAGTACTTC
.	TRBJ2-7	TRBV7-9	.	CASSSPGGTDGYEQYF	TGTGCCAGCAGCTCCCCTGGGGGGACAGATGGCTACGAGCAGTACTTC
.	TRBJ1-1	TRBV11-3	.	CASSLGQGNVEAFF	TGTGCCAGCAGCTTAGGGCAGGGAAATGTTGAAGCTTTCTTT
.	TRBJ1-5	TRBV7-8	TRBD1	CASSPTSGGGNQPQHF	TGTGCCAGCAGCCCTACTTCAGGGGGCGGCAATCAGCCCCAGCATTTT
.	TRBJ1-1	TRBV7-9	TRBD1	CASSPNRGNTEAFF	TGTGCCAGCAGCCCTAACAGGGGGAACACTGAAGCTTTCTTT
.	TRBJ2-5	TRBV7-2	TRBD2	CASSPGTTPPTQYF	TGTGCCAGCAGCCCCGGGACTACCCCACCGACCCAGTACTTC
.	TRBJ2-1	TRBV7-2	TRBD1	CASSLLDRGPYNEQFF	TGTGCCAGCAGCTTACTCGACAGGGGGCCCTACAATGAGCAGTTCTTC
few	TRBJ1-1	TRBV29-1	.	CSVGLYLANTEAFF	TGCAGCGTTGGGCTTTATCTGGCCAACACTGAAGCTTTCTTT
.	TRBJ1-1	TRBV13	TRBD1	CASSLEAGGNTEAFF	TGTGCCAGCAGCTTAGAGGCAGGGGGGAACACTGAAGCTTTCTTT
once	TRBJ1-2	TRBV27	.	CASSLGVDYGYTF	TGTGCCAGCAGTTTGGGAGTTGACTATGGCTACACCTTC
.	TRBJ1-5	TRBV5-8	.	CASSLAGGSNQPQHF	TGTGCCAGCAGCTTGGCCGGGGGTTCGAATCAGCCCCAGCATTTT
.	TRBJ1-4	TRBV27	.	CASSTRPNEKLFF	TGTGCCAGCAGTACTCGTCCTAATGAAAAACTGTTTTTT
.	TRBJ2-2	TRBV9	.	CASSAGLGTGELFF	TGTGCCAGCAGCGCGGGGTTGGGGACCGGGGAGCTGTTTTTT
.	TRBJ1-2	TRBV6-1	.	CASSEQAINYGYTF	TGTGCCAGCAGTGAACAGGCGATTAACTATGGCTACACCTTC
few	TRBJ2-1	TRBV6-1	TRBD1	CASSLTGGAFEQFF	TGTGCCAGCAGCTTGACAGGGGGCGCTTTTGAGCAGTTCTTC
.	TRBJ2-7	TRBV21-1	.	CASSKTPKSGYEQYF	TGTGCCAGCAGCAAAACCCCTAAATCAGGCTACGAGCAGTACTTC
.	TRBJ2-5	TRBV6-1	.	CASTIGLGTQYF	TGTGCCAGCACGATTGGGCTCGGGACCCAGTACTTC
.	TRBJ2-3	TRBV9	TRBD2	CASSVGTSDADTQYF	TGTGCCAGCAGCGTAGGGACTAGCGATGCAGATACGCAGTATTTT
.	TRBJ2-7	TRBV27	.	CASSLESRQGTTYEQYF	TGTGCCAGCAGTTTGGAATCCCGACAGGGGACTACCTACGAGCAGTACTTC
.	TRBJ1-1	TRBV6-1	.	CASRIYREAFF	TGTGCCAGCAGAATCTACAGGGAAGCTTTCTTT
.	TRBJ2-5	TRBV10-1	TRBD1	CASSESSRTGGKETQYF	TGCGCCAGCAGTGAGTCGTCCAGGACAGGGGGCAAGGAGACCCAGTACTTC
.	TRBJ2-7	TRBV5-6	.	CASSLVGDEQYF	TGTGCCAGCAGCTTGGTAGGGGACGAGCAGTACTTC
.	TRBJ1-5	TRBV10-2	TRBD1	CASSESTPGGSNQPQHF	TGCGCCAGCAGTGAGTCGACACCAGGGGGAAGCAATCAGCCCCAGCATTTT
.	TRBJ2-2	TRBV7-9	.	CASSLIRAGTNTGELFF	TGTGCCAGCAGCTTAATCAGGGCGGGGACGAACACCGGGGAGCTGTTTTTT
.	TRBJ2-1	TRBV15	TRBD2	CATSSPSRGSGSLRGYNEQFF	TGTGCCACCAGCAGTCCTTCCCGGGGTAGCGGGAGTCTCCGGGGTTACAATGAGCAGTTCTTC
.	TRBJ1-1	TRBV10-3	.	CAISVAVNTEAFF	TGTGCCATCAGTGTCGCAGTGAACACTGAAGCTTTCTTT
.	TRBJ2-5	TRBV11-2	TRBD2	CASSLDLQGGMKTQYF	TGTGCCAGCAGCTTAGATCTTCAGGGAGGGATGAAGACCCAGTACTTC
.	TRBJ2-5	TRBV6-1	.	CASSEAMTGKQETQYF	TGTGCCAGCAGTGAAGCTATGACGGGGAAACAAGAGACCCAGTACTTC
.	TRBJ1-2	TRBV7-6	TRBD1	CASSLETGSYGYTF	TGTGCCAGCAGCTTGGAGACAGGGAGTTATGGCTACACCTTC
.	TRBJ2-7	TRBV18	.	CASSQAGQISEQYF	TGTGCCAGCTCGCAGGCGGGACAGATAAGCGAGCAGTACTTC
.	TRBJ1-5	TRBV6-6	TRBD1	CASSYLRTGEGQPQHF	TGTGCCAGCAGTTACTTGAGGACAGGGGAGGGTCAGCCCCAGCATTTT